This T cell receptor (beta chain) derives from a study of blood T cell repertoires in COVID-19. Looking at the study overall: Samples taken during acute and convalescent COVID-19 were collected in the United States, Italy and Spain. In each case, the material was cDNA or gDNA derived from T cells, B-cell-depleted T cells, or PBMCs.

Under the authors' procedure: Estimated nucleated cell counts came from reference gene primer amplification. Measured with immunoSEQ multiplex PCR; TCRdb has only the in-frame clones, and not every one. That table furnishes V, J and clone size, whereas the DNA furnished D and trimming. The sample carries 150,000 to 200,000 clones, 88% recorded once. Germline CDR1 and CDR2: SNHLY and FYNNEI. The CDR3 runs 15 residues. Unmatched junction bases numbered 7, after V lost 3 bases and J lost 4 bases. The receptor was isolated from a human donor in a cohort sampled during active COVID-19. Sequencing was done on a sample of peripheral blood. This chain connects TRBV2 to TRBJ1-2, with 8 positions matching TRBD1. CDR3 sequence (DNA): TGTGCCAGCAGTGACCAGCAGGGGGCTGGCTATGGCTACACCTTC. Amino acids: CASSDQQGAGYGYTF. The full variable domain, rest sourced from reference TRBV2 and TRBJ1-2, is EPEVTQTPSHQVTQMGQEVILRCVPISNHLYFYWYRQILGQKVEFLVSFYNNEISEKSEIFDDQFSVERPDGSNFTLKIRSTKLEDSAMYFCASSDQQGAGYGYTFGSGTRLTVV.